The sample holds many counts of the clone carrying this T cell receptor beta chain. The source of the sample is a study of CD8+CD57+ T cells in acquired aplastic anemia. By flow cytometry, patients selected for sequencing had shown an expansion of CD8+CD57+ cells. The CDR3 is made up of 12 amino acids. Germline CDR1 DFQATT, CDR2 SNEGSKA (reference sequence). The V end lost 5 bases, the J end lost 2 bases, and 8 bases lay between the germline ends. TCR beta VDJ combinations and CDR3 sequences were profiled from genomic DNA. TCRdb re-called the reads with MiXCR, one entry per CDR3 protein. Of approximately 180,000 distinct CDR3 sequences in the sample, less than 60% were seen once.

V is TRBV20-1 and J is TRBJ2-3, with a weak D call TRBD2 (5 bases). The receptor was derived from a human donor with aplastic anemia. The specimen was sorted CD4+, CD8+, or CD8+CD57+ T cells (not recorded which) from PBMCs. This CDR3 reads CSAWTLTDTQYF. In DNA, the CDR3 is TGCAGTGCTTGGACTCTCACAGATACGCAGTATTTT.